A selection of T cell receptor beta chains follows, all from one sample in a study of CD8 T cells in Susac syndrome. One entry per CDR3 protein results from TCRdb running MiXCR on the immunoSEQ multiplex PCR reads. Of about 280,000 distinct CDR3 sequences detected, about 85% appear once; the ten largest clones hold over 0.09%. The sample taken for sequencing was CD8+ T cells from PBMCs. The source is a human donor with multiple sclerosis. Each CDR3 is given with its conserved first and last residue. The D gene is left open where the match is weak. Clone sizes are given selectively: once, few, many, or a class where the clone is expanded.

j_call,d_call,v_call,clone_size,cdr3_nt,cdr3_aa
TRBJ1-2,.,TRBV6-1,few,TGTGCCAGCAGTGAAATTAGGTGGGACTACACCTTC,CASSEIRWDYTF
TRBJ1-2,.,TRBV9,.,TGTGCCAGCAGCGTAGCTCCGGGAGGGGGGGACTATGGCTACACCTTC,CASSVAPGGGDYGYTF
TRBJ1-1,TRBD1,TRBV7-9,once,TGTGCCAGCAGCTGGACAGGGCCGAATGAAGCTTTCTTT,CASSWTGPNEAFF
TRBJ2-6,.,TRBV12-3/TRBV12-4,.,TGTGCCAGCAGCCCTCCCGGCCAGGACTCTGGGGCCAACGTCCTGACTTTC,CASSPPGQDSGANVLTF
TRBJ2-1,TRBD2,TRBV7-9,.,TGTGCCAGCATTCCGGGACTAGCGTACAATGAGCAGTTCTTC,CASIPGLAYNEQFF
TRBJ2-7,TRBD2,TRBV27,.,TGTGCCAGCAGTGAGGGGACTAGCGCTATCGACCCCTACGAGCAGTACTTC,CASSEGTSAIDPYEQYF
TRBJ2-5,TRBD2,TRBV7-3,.,TGTGCCAGCAGCTCCGGACTAGCGGGAATGGGAGAGACCCAGTACTTC,CASSSGLAGMGETQYF
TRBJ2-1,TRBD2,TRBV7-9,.,TGTGCCAGCAGCCCCATACATCGGGGACTAGCCTTGGGGAATGAGCAGTTCTTC,CASSPIHRGLALGNEQFF
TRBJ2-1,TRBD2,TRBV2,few,TGTGCCAGCAGCGGCCGGACTAGGCTTTTGGATGAGCAGTTCTTC,CASSGRTRLLDEQFF
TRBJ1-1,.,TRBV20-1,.,TGCAGTGCTACTCAGGGAATGAACACTGAAGCTTTCTTT,CSATQGMNTEAFF